This entry features one TCR beta chain sequence. It has no known antigen specificity. No base quality information exists; no much larger clone differs at one position. The collaborating institutions used their own protocols to collect whole blood in K2EDTA tubes. For TCRbeta analysis, collaborators shipped samples in one of three forms: frozen whole blood, isolated PBMCs, or DNA extracted from either of those sample types. The CDR3 numbers 13 residues from cysteine through phenylalanine. Only CDR3 DNA remains: 39 bases, in frame from the first base. In the germline V gene, CDR1 corresponds to MNHEY and CDR2 to SVGEGT. V sheds 4 bases and J sheds 6 bases, leaving 13 bases between their ends. This sample stems from a study of blood T cell repertoires in COVID-19 (dated by TCRdb to about 2020). About the study as a whole: Collaborator samples came from the United States, Italy and Spain and covered acute and convalescent phases of COVID-19. The material from the prospective study consisted of cDNA or gDNA derived from T cells, B-cell-depleted T cells, or PBMCs. The dataset comprised deeply sampled blood TCRbeta repertoires from subjects exposed to, actively infected with, or recovered from COVID-19. A freely available public database, intended as a resource for researchers studying the immune response to SARS-CoV-2, is where the repertoires were released. Samples came from the ongoing ImmuneRACE study (first 160 participants) plus 1,254 subjects from 6 global collaborators. Sample metadata almost always included a de-identified subject ID, COVID-19 status, age in years and sex. Where available, HLA class I and class II types were taken from metadata supplied by the sample provider and were not determined by assay-based typing.

The study at large found these results: The quantity of clinical and demographic metadata differed by source and by participant and was supplied without curation.

TCRbeta CDR3 regions were amplified from genomic DNA by means of the immunoSEQ Assay, a bias-controlled multiplex PCR. The authors' pipeline ran thus. Within the assay, amplification of reference gene primers was used to estimate how many nucleated cells each sample contained. To quantify the absolute abundance of each unique TCRbeta CDR3 rearrangement, sequence reads were collapsed and filtered. Productive Simpson clonality was computed per sample as the square root of Simpson's diversity index over productive rearrangements. TCRdb stores this immuneACCESS table with in-frame sequences only. Part of the clones is absent; in the studies checked, under half of the shortfall reflects unresolved V genes, and no reason is known for the rest. D and trimming come from the DNA, and the V and J calls and clone size come from that table. Across this sample there are 50,000 to 70,000 clones, with over 70% seen only once. Jointly, the top ten make up nearly 5% of the sample.

This clonotype was obtained from a human donor in a cohort sampled during active COVID-19. What was sequenced was peripheral blood. The rearranged segments are TRBV6-2 or TRBV6-3 and TRBJ2-7; a weak D assignment points to TRBD2 (6 bases agree). The CDR3 protein: CASSLGRGFEQYF. The DNA sequence is as follows: TGTGCCAGCAGTTTGGGACGGGGGTTCGAGCAGTACTTC.